This T cell receptor (beta chain) emerged from a study of shared clonotypes between healthy human individuals (dated by TCRdb to 2018 to 2021). For the study in its entirety: A couple of women and a few men aged 18 to 49 years were included in the cohort. Per donor, three plates each were used for CD4 naive and CD4 memory, two for CD8 naive, and one for CD8 memory. Blood TCR repertoires of about five healthy adults were deeply sequenced to estimate repertoire size and the extent of clonotype sharing between individuals. To increase sequencing depth and limit assay-specific biases, different laboratories used diverse techniques to prepare libraries and sequence TCR repertoires. Each donor's leukapheresis produced roughly between about 0.8 and 10 billion PBMCs. Results the study describes overall, beyond this receptor: The small number of donors limited the genetic and exposure-history diversity represented. Larger estimated clonotype richness was generally found for naive subsets than for memory subsets. About 5% of naive CD4, roughly 3.6% of naive CD8, approximately 2% of memory CD4, and less than 0.45% of memory CD8 clonotypes were shared across a few donors. Clonotypes shared by all four sorted-subset donors showed higher generation probabilities than non-shared clonotypes. Sampling was restricted to blood, and TCR repertoires in tissue are likely to differ from TCR repertoires in blood. Incomplete sequencing was indicated by rarefaction of sorted-subset datasets, despite the large sequencing depth. Pairwise subsampling led to the expectation that sequencing depth would affect the degree of clonotype sharing among donors.

On this clone itself: Its antigen specificity is not known. Within one base of it there is no much larger clone, and no base qualities were kept.

CD8 naive samples were CD45RO-negative cells positively selected for CCR7, giving a CD45RA+CCR7+ population that excluded TemRA cells. Donors were healthy HIV-negative adults with no recently reported acute infections or vaccinations. Every donor was a Caucasian adult living in Nashville, Tennessee, USA. Blood was obtained by leukapheresis, after which PBMCs were separated by Ficoll-Histopaque density gradient centrifugation and cryopreserved in liquid nitrogen vapor phase. Purity and quantity of every magnetically sorted T cell population were checked by analytical flow cytometry. Genomic DNA was isolated from each sorted fraction and quantified by UV absorbance on a Nanodrop 2000c. TCR CDR3 regions were amplified from genomic DNA by multiplex PCR using the deep immunoSEQ assay. Extracted genomic DNA from each cell subset was spread evenly across all wells of several immunoSEQ 96-well plates, with each plate serving as a replicate. Each replicate PCR for sorted subsets received approximately 220 ng genomic DNA, equal to 30,000 or so T cell genomes. The purified libraries were quantified using a Qubit 3.0 fluorometer, sized with a Bioanalyzer 2100, and then quantified again using the KAPA Library Quantification kit. Every immunoSEQ 96-well plate was sequenced on a dedicated single-read 150-cycle Illumina NextSeq 550 flow cell. The paper's data handling went like this. The immunoSEQ output contained only junctional sequences without quality scores, so filtering could not match that applied to full-length reads. To assign V/J genes and CDR3, sequences were annotated against IMGT germline references using PyIR, a Python wrapper for IgBLAST v1.9. Any read was removed if the V/J assignment was weak (E-value above 1e-6), the CDR3 was missing, or the read contained stop codons, out-of-frame junctions, or ambiguous translated residues. A V3J clonotype was defined by an identical inferred V gene, J gene, and CDR3 amino acid sequence. To compute the percentage overlap between repertoires, the number of shared unique clonotypes was divided by the size of the smaller repertoire. Richness of each repertoire was evaluated using RTK rarefaction, the Chao1 estimator, and Recon v2.1 estimates of unobserved clonotypes. Generation probabilities for all TCRbeta clonotypes obtained by the gDNA method from a handful of donors were computed using OLGA. This immuneACCESS table, as held by TCRdb, lists in-frame sequences with V and J called but not all clones. Of the missing ones, under half trace to an unresolved V gene in checked studies; the others have no known cause. V, J and clone size derive from that table, while D and trimming were established from the DNA sequence. The sample has about 2.1 million clones on record, roughly 93% of them singletons. The top ten constitute 1.5% to 2% of the sample.

The germline V gene (reference sequence) sets CDR1 to LNHDA and CDR2 to SQIVND. Including cysteine and phenylalanine, the CDR3 has 16 amino acids. Left in the record is the CDR3 DNA by itself, 48 bases read in frame from the first base. Relative to germline, V is 5 bases shorter and J is 1 base shorter, with 14 bases between their ends. The source of this sequence is a young man in good health. Some clones in this sample may be carry-over from other donors' samples. Recombination linked TRBV19 to TRBJ2-2; TRBD2 might be the D gene, on 5 matching bases. The material sequenced was naive CD8+ T cells from PBMCs. The cell subset or site label for this specimen denotes: CD45RA+CCR7+. The DNA sequence is given as TGTGCCAGTAGTCCGTCCGTTCGGGGGAACACCGGGGAGCTGTTTTTT. Its protein reads: CASSPSVRGNTGELFF.